This T cell receptor beta chain stems from a study of CD8+ T cells in alopecia areata. Treatment in this sample: oral pan-JAK inhibitor, 5-10 mg twice daily. Those with alopecia areata gave lesional scalp punch biopsies and peripheral blood. Sequencing relied on a cDNA template that was reverse transcribed from extracted RNA. Clones were read by immunoSEQ multiplex PCR, and TCRdb kept only the in-frame ones, dropping some. The sample shows under 150,000 clones, roughly three fifths of them seen only once. Only a few counts were recorded for this clone. Germline V gives CDR1 KGHSH, CDR2 LQKENI. The V end lost 2 bases, the J end lost 1 base, and 14 bases lay between the germline ends. This CDR3 comprises 16 residues.

The clonotype comes from a human donor with alopecia areata. The rearrangement uses TRBV18 and TRBJ1-1; D unclear. The source was CD4+ T cells sorted from blood, collected at week 24, from a patient treated with tofacitinib. In nucleotides, the CDR3 is TGTGCCAGCTCACCAATGGATTCGTTGAGGAACACTGAAGCTTTCTTT. Translating it yields CASSPMDSLRNTEAFF. The full variable domain, its missing parts supplied by reference TRBV18 and TRBJ1-1, is NAGVMQNPRHLVRRRGQEARLRCSPMKGHSHVYWYRQLPEEGLKFMVYLQKENIIDESGMPKERFSAEFPKEGPSILRIQQVVRGDSAAYFCASSPMDSLRNTEAFFGQGTRLTVV.